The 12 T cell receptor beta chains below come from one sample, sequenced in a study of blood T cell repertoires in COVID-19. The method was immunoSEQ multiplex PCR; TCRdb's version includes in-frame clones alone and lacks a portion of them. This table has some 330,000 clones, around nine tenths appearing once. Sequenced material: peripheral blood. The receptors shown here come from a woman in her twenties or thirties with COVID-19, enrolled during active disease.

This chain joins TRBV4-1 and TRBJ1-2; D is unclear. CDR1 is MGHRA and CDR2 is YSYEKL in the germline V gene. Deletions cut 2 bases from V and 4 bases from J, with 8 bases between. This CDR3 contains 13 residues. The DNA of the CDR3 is TGCGCCAGCAGCCAATCAGCGATCTATGGCTACACCTTC. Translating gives CASSQSAIYGYTF.

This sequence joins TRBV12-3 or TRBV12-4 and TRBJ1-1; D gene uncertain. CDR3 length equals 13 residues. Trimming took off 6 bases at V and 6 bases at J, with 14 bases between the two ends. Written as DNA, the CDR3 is TGTGCCAGCAGACGAGACTGGCAAGCTGAAGCTTTCTTT. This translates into CASRRDWQAEAFF.

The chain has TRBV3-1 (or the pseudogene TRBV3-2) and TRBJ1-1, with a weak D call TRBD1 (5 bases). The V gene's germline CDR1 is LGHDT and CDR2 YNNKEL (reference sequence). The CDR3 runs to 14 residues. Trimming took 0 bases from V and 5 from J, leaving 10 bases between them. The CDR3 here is CASSQDGGGTEAFF. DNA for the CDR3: TGTGCCAGCAGCCAAGATGGGGGGGGGACTGAAGCTTTCTTT.

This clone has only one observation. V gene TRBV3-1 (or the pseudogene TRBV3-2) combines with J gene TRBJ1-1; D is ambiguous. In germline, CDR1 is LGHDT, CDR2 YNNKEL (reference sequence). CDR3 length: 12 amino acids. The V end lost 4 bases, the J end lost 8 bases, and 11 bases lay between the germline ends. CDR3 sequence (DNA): TGTGCCAGCAGCCCGGACTCTCGAGAAGCTTTCTTT. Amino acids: CASSPDSREAFF.

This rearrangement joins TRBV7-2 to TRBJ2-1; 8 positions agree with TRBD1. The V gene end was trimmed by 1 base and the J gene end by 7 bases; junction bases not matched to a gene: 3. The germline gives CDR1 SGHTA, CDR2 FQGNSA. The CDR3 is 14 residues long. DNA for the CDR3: TGTGCCAGCAGCTTAGAGGGACAGGTAAATGAGCAGTTCTTC. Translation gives CASSLEGQVNEQFF.

The CDR3 DNA follows: TGTGCCACCAGCAGAGATTTCTCCCCGACAGGGAACGGTGGCTACACCTTC. It encodes CATSRDFSPTGNGGYTF. The chain uses TRBV15 and TRBJ1-2; 7 nucleotides agree with TRBD1. Trimming took 0 bases from V and 7 from J; bases not matched to a gene: 14. The CDR3 sequence is 17 residues long. The germline V gene encodes CDR1 LNHNV and CDR2 YYDKDF (reference sequence).

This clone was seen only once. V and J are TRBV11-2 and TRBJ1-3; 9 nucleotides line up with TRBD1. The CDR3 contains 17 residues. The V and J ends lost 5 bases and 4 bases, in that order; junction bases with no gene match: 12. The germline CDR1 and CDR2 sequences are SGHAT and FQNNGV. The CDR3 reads CASSGQGKGEVGNTIYF. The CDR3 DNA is TGTGCCAGCAGCGGACAGGGGAAGGGTGAGGTGGGAAACACCATATATTTT.

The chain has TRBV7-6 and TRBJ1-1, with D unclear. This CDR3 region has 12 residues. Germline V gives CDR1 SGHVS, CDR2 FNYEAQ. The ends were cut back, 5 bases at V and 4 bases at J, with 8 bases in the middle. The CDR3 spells CASSGSGTEAFF. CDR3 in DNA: TGTGCCAGCAGCGGGAGTGGCACTGAAGCTTTCTTT.

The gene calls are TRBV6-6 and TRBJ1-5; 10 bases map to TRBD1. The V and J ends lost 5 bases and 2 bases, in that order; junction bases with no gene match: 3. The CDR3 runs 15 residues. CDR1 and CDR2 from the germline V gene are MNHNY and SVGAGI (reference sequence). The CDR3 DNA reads TGTGCCAGCAGTCAGACAGGGGGCGGCAATCAGCCCCAGCATTTT. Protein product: CASSQTGGGNQPQHF.

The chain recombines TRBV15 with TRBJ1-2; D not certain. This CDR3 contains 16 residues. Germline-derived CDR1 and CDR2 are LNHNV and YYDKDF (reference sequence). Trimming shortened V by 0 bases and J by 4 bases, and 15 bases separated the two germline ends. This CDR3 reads CATSRDSALPLYGYTF. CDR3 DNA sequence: TGTGCCACCAGCAGAGATAGCGCACTACCTCTCTATGGCTACACCTTC.

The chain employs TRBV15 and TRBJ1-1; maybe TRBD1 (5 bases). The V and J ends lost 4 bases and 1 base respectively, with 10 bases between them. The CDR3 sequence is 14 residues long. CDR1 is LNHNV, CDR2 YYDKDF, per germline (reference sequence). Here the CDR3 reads CATSKGRTNTEAFF. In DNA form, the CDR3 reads TGTGCCACCAGCAAGGGGCGGACGAACACTGAAGCTTTCTTT. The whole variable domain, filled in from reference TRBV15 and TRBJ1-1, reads DAMVIQNPRYQVTQFGKPVTLSCSQTLNHNVMYWYQQKSSQAPKLLFHYYDKDFNNEADTPDNFQSRRPNTSFCFLDIRSPGLGDTAMYLCATSKGRTNTEAFFGQGTRLTVV.

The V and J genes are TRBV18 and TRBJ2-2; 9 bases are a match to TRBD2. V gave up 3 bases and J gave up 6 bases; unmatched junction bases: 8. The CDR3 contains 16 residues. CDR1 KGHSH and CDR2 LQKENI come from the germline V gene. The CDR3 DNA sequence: TGTGCCAGCTCACCCGCAGACCAGCGGGGGGCCGGGGAGCTGTTTTTT. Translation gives CASSPADQRGAGELFF.